The rows below give T cell receptor beta chains drawn from one sample of a study of chemoradiotherapy in HPV16-positive cancers. TCRdb's copy holds only in-frame clones and misses some; the assay was immunoSEQ multiplex PCR. The repertoire consists of about 7,900 clones, with around 90% occurring once and the leading ten covering about 4%. The sample was blood, taken from a patient who underwent chemoradiotherapy. The origin of the receptors is a human donor with HPV-associated anogenital cancer. The CDR3 runs from the conserved cysteine through the conserved F or W. Each record gives: clone size, V gene, D gene, J gene, CDR3 protein, CDR3 DNA. D genes are given only for firm matches. Clone size appears in some rows only: once, few, many, or a class for an expanded clone.

NA	TRBV4-2	TRBD2	TRBJ2-1	CASSPYFWPGPTTSGGSYNEQFF	TGTGCCAGCAGCCCCTACTTCTGGCCCGGGCCAACTACTAGCGGGGGTTCCTACAATGAGCAGTTCTTC
few	TRBV27	NA	TRBJ1-1	CASSLYRVTEAFF	TGTGCCAGCAGTTTATACAGGGTCACCGAAGCTTTCTTT
NA	TRBV19	NA	TRBJ2-5	CASSIIAAETQYF	TGTGCCAGTAGTATTATAGCGGCCGAGACCCAGTACTTC
NA	TRBV5-1	NA	TRBJ2-2	CASSFGAGMNTGELFF	TGCGCCAGCAGCTTTGGGGCAGGGATGAACACCGGGGAGCTGTTTTTT
NA	TRBV19	NA	TRBJ2-2	CASSIDSTEYTNTGELFF	TGTGCCAGTAGTATAGACTCGACGGAGTATACTAACACCGGGGAGCTGTTTTTT
NA	TRBV5-3	TRBD2	TRBJ2-5	CARLAGAEETQYF	TGTGCCAGACTAGCGGGGGCGGAGGAGACCCAGTACTTC
NA	TRBV11-3	NA	TRBJ2-2	CASSPSVDWNTGELFF	TGTGCCAGCAGCCCCTCGGTGGACTGGAACACCGGGGAGCTGTTTTTT
few	TRBV11-2	NA	TRBJ2-7	CASSLDRGDEQYF	TGTGCCAGCAGCTTAGATCGCGGAGACGAGCAGTACTTC
NA	TRBV30	TRBD2	TRBJ2-2	CAWMSRGWTSINTGELFF	TGTGCCTGGATGTCGCGGGGGTGGACTTCTATCAACACCGGGGAGCTGTTTTTT
NA	TRBV13	NA	TRBJ2-7	CASSSLNRRGSSYEQYF	TGTGCCAGCAGCTCCTTAAACCGTAGAGGAAGCTCCTACGAGCAGTACTTC
NA	TRBV28	TRBD1	TRBJ2-7	CASRPRDSYEQYF	TGTGCCAGCAGACCACGGGACAGCTACGAGCAGTACTTC
NA	TRBV5-5	NA	TRBJ2-4	CASMGLAKNIQYF	TGTGCCAGCATGGGACTAGCCAAAAACATTCAGTACTTC
NA	TRBV5-6	NA	TRBJ2-5	CASSLGRGSETQYF	TGTGCCAGCAGCTTGGGTAGGGGGTCGGAGACCCAGTACTTC
NA	TRBV5-1	TRBD2	TRBJ2-3	CASSLARGREGDTQYF	TGCGCCAGCAGCTTGGCCCGAGGGAGGGAGGGAGATACGCAGTATTTT
NA	TRBV6-5	TRBD1	TRBJ2-5	CASSYAGGSQYF	TGTGCCAGCAGTTACGCAGGGGGCTCCCAGTACTTC
NA	TRBV30	NA	TRBJ2-7	CAWSRQTGEQYF	TGTGCCTGGAGCCGTCAAACGGGGGAGCAGTACTTC